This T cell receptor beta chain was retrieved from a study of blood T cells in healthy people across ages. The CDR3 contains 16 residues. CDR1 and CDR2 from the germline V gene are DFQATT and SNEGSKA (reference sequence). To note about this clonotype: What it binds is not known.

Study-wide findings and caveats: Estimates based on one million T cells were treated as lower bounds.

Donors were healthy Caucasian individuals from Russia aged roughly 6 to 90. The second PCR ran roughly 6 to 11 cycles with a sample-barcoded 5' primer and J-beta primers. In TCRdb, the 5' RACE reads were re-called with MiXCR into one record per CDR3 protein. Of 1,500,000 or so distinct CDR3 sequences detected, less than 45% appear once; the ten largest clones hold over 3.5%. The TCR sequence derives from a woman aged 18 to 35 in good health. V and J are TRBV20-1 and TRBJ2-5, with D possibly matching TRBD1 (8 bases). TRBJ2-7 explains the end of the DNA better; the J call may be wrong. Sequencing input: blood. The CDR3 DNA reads TGCAGTGCTAGAATAGCCGGGAGGACAGGGTCTTTCGAGCAGTACTTC. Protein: CSARIAGRTGSFEQYF.